Listed below are T cell receptor beta chains from one sample, sequenced in a study of cytomegalovirus exposure and HLA in healthy donors. Profiled with immunoSEQ multiplex PCR; TCRdb holds only in-frame clones, not every one. Here the sample spans roughly 190,000 clones, around 83% being singletons. Material for sequencing was PBMCs. The receptors here all came from a young woman in good health and CMV-seronegative. Each CDR3 is given with its conserved first and last residue. D genes are given only for firm matches. The listing skips clone size in some rows; elsewhere it reads once, few, many or a size class.

TRBJ1-1 | TRBD1 | - | TRBV30 | CAWSHGTATEAFF | TGTGCCTGGAGTCACGGGACAGCCACTGAAGCTTTCTTT
TRBJ2-1 | - | - | TRBV6-5 | CASSYSPGSYNEQFF | TGTGCCAGCAGTTACTCGCCGGGCTCCTACAATGAGCAGTTCTTC
TRBJ1-5 | - | once | TRBV19 | CASRVTGFSNQPQHF | TGTGCCAGTAGAGTAACGGGGTTTAGCAATCAGCCCCAGCATTTT
TRBJ2-7 | - | - | TRBV27 | CASSLNRAYEQYF | TGTGCCAGCAGTTTAAACAGGGCTTACGAGCAGTACTTC
TRBJ2-1 | TRBD2 | - | TRBV7-9 | CASSPGLAGSEQFF | TGTGCCAGCAGCCCGGGACTAGCGGGAAGTGAGCAGTTCTTC
TRBJ1-5 | TRBD1 | - | TRBV6-6 | CASSSPGTVSSQPQHF | TGTGCCAGCAGTTCCCCTGGGACAGTCTCGAGTCAGCCCCAGCATTTT
TRBJ2-1 | - | - | TRBV7-9 | CASSLVASESYNEQFF | TGTGCCAGCAGCTTAGTGGCTAGCGAATCCTACAATGAGCAGTTCTTC
TRBJ1-2 | - | - | TRBV4-1 | CASSPSGGTYGYTF | TGCGCCAGCAGCCCTTCGGGTGGCACATATGGCTACACCTTC
TRBJ2-2 | TRBD1 | - | TRBV4-1 | CASSQDLWTGRSRRGGELFF | TGCGCCAGCAGCCAAGATCTTTGGACAGGGCGGTCCCGTAGGGGCGGGGAGCTGTTTTTT
TRBJ2-1 | TRBD2 | - | TRBV27 | CASSDAGTSVIYNEQFF | TGTGCCAGCAGTGATGCCGGGACTAGCGTCATCTACAATGAGCAGTTCTTC
TRBJ1-1 | - | - | TRBV7-9 | CASSSRGDEAFF | TGTGCCAGCAGTTCACGGGGGGATGAAGCTTTCTTT
TRBJ2-3 | - | - | TRBV18 | CASSPYRAGEDTQYF | TGTGCCAGCTCACCGTACAGGGCGGGAGAGGATACGCAGTATTTT
TRBJ1-1 | - | - | TRBV7-8 | CASSVAGGNTEAFF | TGTGCCAGCAGCGTTGCGGGGGGGAACACTGAAGCTTTCTTT
TRBJ2-2 | - | - | TRBV27 | CASSFSGYTGELFF | TGTGCCAGCAGTTTCAGCGGCTACACCGGGGAGCTGTTTTTT
TRBJ2-7 | - | - | TRBV30 | CAWSDQQGYEQYF | TGTGCCTGGAGTGATCAACAGGGCTACGAGCAGTACTTC
TRBJ1-4 | - | - | TRBV19 | CASRLGQGSNEKLFF | TGTGCCAGTAGGCTCGGGCAGGGATCTAATGAAAAACTGTTTTTT
TRBJ1-3 | - | few | TRBV30 | CAWIKGSGNTIYF | TGTGCCTGGATTAAGGGGTCTGGAAACACCATATATTTT
TRBJ1-6 | - | - | TRBV6-5 | CASREVGKNSPLHF | TGTGCCAGCAGGGAGGTCGGAAAAAATTCACCCCTCCACTTT
TRBJ2-3 | - | few | TRBV2 | CASHGHPTDTQYF | TGTGCCAGCCATGGACATCCCACAGATACGCAGTATTTT
TRBJ2-5 | TRBD1 | - | TRBV27 | CASRANLGGAGETQYF | TGTGCCAGCCGAGCTAACCTAGGGGGCGCGGGAGAGACCCAGTACTTC
TRBJ1-3 | - | - | TRBV28 | CASSSARGGPYSGNTIYF | TGTGCCAGCAGTTCCGCCAGGGGTGGCCCTTACTCTGGAAACACCATATATTTT
TRBJ1-6 | - | - | TRBV5-1 | CASSLLGGGVSPLHF | TGCGCCAGCAGCTTGTTGGGGGGGGGTGTCTCACCCCTCCACTTT
TRBJ1-1 | - | - | TRBV6-1 | CASSWRTNTEAFF | TGTGCCAGCTCGTGGAGGACGAACACTGAAGCTTTCTTT
TRBJ2-7 | TRBD1 | - | TRBV11-2 | CASSAGQGPLYEQYF | TGTGCCAGCAGCGCAGGACAGGGGCCTCTCTACGAGCAGTACTTC
TRBJ1-2 | - | - | TRBV4-3 | CASSQDIWTAAGYTF | TGCGCCAGCAGCCAAGATATTTGGACAGCCGCTGGCTACACCTTC
TRBJ1-4 | - | - | TRBV5-5 | CASSLVTRDEKLFF | TGTGCCAGCAGCTTGGTCACCCGGGATGAAAAACTGTTTTTT
TRBJ2-1 | - | few | TRBV4-3 | CASSQDRENEQFF | TGCGCCAGCAGCCAAGACCGGGAAAATGAGCAGTTCTTC
TRBJ2-1 | TRBD2 | once | TRBV6-1 | CASSETSGGADEQFF | TGTGCCAGCAGCGAAACTAGCGGTGGCGCCGATGAGCAGTTCTTC
TRBJ1-2 | TRBD1 | - | TRBV11-1 | CASWDRGRRNNYGYTF | TGTGCTAGTTGGGACAGGGGGCGTCGTAATAACTATGGCTACACCTTC
TRBJ2-7 | TRBD1 | - | TRBV28 | CASSLAGTVSYEQYF | TGTGCCAGCAGTTTAGCAGGGACAGTCTCCTACGAGCAGTACTTC
TRBJ2-1 | TRBD2 | - | TRBV7-6 | CASSPGTSGSQNEQFF | TGTGCCAGCAGCCCCGGGACTAGCGGGAGTCAAAATGAGCAGTTCTTC